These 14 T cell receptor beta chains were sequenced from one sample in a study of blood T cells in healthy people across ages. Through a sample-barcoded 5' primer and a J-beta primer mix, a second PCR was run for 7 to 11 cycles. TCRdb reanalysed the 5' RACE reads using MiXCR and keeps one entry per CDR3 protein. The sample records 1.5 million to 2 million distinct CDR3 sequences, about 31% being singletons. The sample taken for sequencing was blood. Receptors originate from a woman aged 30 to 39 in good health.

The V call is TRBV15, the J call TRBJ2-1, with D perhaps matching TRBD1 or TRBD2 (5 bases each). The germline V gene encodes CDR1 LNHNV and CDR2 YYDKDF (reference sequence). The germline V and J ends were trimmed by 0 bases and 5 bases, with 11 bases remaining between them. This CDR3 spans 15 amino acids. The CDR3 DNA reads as TGTGCCACCAGCAGAGATTGGGACCACCACAATGAGCAGTTCTTC. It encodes CATSRDWDHHNEQFF.

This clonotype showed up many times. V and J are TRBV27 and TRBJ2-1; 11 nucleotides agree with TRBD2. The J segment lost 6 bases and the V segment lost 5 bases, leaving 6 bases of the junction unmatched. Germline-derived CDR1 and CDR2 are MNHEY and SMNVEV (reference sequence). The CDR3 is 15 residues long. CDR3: CASSPGTSGVNEQFF. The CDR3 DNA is TGTGCCAGCAGTCCGGGGACTAGCGGTGTCAATGAGCAGTTCTTC.

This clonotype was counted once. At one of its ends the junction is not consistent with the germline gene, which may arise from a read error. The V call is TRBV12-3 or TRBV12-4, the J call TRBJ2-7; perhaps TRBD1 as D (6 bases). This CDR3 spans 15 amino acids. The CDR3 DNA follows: TGTGCCAGCAGCTACGCTTCGACAGGCGGTAACGAGCAGGACTTC. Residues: CASSYASTGGNEQDF.

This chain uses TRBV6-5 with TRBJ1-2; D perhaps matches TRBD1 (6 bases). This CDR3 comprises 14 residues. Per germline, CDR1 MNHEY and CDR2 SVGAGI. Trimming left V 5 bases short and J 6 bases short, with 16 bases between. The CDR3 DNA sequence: TGTGCCAGCAGTCCCGTCGGGGGGGCAGATGGCTACACCTTC. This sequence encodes CASSPVGGADGYTF.

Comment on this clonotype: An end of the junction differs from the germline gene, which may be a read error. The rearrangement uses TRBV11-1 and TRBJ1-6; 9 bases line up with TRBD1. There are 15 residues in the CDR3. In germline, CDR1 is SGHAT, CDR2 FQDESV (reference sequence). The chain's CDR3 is CASSSGDRVLSPLHF. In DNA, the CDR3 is TGTGCCAGCAGCAGCGGGGACAGGGTGCTGTCACCTCTCCACTTT.

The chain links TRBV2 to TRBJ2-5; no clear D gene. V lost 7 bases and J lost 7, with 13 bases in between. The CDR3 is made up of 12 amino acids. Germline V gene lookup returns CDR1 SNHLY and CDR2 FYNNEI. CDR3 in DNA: TGTGCCAGCAAGGGCGAGATTTTGACCCAGTACTTC. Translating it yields CASKGEILTQYF.

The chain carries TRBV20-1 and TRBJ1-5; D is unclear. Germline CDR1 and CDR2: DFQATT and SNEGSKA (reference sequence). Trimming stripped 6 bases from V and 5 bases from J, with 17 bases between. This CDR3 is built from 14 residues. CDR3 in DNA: TGCAGTGCGATGACCTGGGAACCTGATCAGCCCCAGCATTTT. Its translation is CSAMTWEPDQPQHF.

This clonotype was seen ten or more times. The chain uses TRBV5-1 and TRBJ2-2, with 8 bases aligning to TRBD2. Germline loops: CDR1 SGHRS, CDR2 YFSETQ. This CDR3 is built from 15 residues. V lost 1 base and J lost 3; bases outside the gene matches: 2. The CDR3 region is CASSLTGGDTGELFF. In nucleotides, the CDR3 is TGCGCCAGCAGCTTGACGGGAGGGGACACCGGGGAGCTGTTTTTT.

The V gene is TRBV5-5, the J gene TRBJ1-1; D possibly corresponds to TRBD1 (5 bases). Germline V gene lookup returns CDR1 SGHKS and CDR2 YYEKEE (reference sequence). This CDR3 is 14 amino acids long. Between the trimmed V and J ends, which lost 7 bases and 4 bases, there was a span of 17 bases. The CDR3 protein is CASGTTPRGTEAFF. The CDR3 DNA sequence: TGTGCCAGCGGGACTACGCCTCGCGGCACTGAAGCTTTCTTT.

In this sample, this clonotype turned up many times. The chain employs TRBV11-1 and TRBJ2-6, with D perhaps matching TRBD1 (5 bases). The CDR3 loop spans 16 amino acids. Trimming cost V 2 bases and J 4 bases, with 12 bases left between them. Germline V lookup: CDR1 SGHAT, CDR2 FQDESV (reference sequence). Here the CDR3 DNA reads TGTGCCAGCAGCTTAAGTATCAGGGCCGGGGCCAACGTCCTGACTTTC. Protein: CASSLSIRAGANVLTF.

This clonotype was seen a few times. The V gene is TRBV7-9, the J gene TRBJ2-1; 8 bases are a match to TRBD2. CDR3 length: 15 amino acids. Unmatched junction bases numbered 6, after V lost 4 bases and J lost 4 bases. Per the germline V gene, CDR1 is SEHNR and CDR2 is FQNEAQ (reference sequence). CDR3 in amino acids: CASSSNASGYNEQFF. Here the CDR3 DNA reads TGTGCCAGCAGCTCTAACGCTAGCGGGTACAATGAGCAGTTCTTC.

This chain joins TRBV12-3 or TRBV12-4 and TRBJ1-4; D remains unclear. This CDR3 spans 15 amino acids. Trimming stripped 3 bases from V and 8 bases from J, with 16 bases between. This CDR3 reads CASSFTGSRNEKLFF. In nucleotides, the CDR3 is TGTGCCAGCAGTTTTACCGGATCGAGGAACGAAAAACTGTTTTTT.

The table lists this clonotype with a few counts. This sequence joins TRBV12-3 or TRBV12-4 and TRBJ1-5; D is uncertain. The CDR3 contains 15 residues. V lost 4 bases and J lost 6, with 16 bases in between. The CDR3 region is CASSSLRGVLQPQHF. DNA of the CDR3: TGTGCCAGCAGTTCCCTTCGCGGGGTTCTTCAGCCCCAGCATTTT.

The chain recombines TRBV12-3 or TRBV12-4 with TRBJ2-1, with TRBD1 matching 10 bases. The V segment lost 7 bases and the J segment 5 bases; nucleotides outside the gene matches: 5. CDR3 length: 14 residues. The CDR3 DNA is TGTGCCAGCACAAGACAGGGGGCGAACAATGAGCAGTTCTTC. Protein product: CASTRQGANNEQFF.